These T cell receptor beta chains were read from a single sample in a study of blood T cell repertoires in COVID-19. Libraries were prepared by immunoSEQ multiplex PCR; TCRdb keeps only in-frame clonotypes and omits some of them. The sample records 150,000 to 200,000 clones, 79% being singletons. The sequenced sample was peripheral blood. Receptors were obtained from a man between 60 and 70 years old with active or convalescent COVID-19. The CDR3 runs from the conserved cysteine through the conserved F or W. The order of the fields is J gene, D gene, clone size, V gene, CDR3 length, CDR3 protein, CDR3 DNA. D genes are given only for firm matches. For some rows the clone size is stated as once, few or many, or as a class when expanded; others skip it.

j_gene: TRBJ1-6
d_gene: TRBD1
abundance: .
v_gene: TRBV27
len: 14
CDR3aa: CASSIDRGLSPLHF
CDR3nt: TGTGCCAGCAGTATCGACAGGGGGCTATCACCCCTCCACTTT

j_gene: TRBJ1-6
d_gene: .
abundance: once
v_gene: TRBV3-1/TRBV3-2
len: 13
CDR3aa: CASAAGGNSPLHF
CDR3nt: TGTGCCAGCGCGGCAGGAGGAAATTCACCCCTCCACTTT

j_gene: TRBJ1-2
d_gene: TRBD1
abundance: .
v_gene: TRBV18
len: 14
CDR3aa: CASSAKNRGYGYTF
CDR3nt: TGTGCCAGCTCCGCTAAGAACAGGGGCTATGGCTACACCTTC

j_gene: TRBJ1-6
d_gene: .
abundance: .
v_gene: TRBV2
len: 13
CDR3aa: CATNRGGLATLHF
CDR3nt: TGTGCCACCAACCGGGGGGGTTTAGCGACCCTCCACTTT

j_gene: TRBJ2-3
d_gene: TRBD2
abundance: .
v_gene: TRBV6-4
len: 14
CDR3aa: CASSQAGVTDTQYF
CDR3nt: TGTGCCAGCAGTCAAGCGGGAGTAACAGATACGCAGTATTTT

j_gene: TRBJ1-4
d_gene: TRBD1
abundance: .
v_gene: TRBV14
len: 17
CDR3aa: CASSHGTGIVGNEKLFF
CDR3nt: TGTGCCAGCAGCCACGGGACAGGGATTGTGGGTAATGAAAAACTGTTTTTT

j_gene: TRBJ2-3
d_gene: TRBD1
abundance: once
v_gene: TRBV10-3
len: 15
CDR3aa: CAISPGTGHTDTQYF
CDR3nt: TGTGCCATCAGTCCCGGGACAGGGCACACAGATACGCAGTATTTT

j_gene: TRBJ1-6
d_gene: TRBD1
abundance: .
v_gene: TRBV3-1/TRBV3-2
len: 18
CDR3aa: CASSQAGTGGPVNSPLHF
CDR3nt: TGTGCCAGCAGCCAAGCCGGGACAGGGGGTCCGGTCAATTCACCCCTCCACTTT

j_gene: TRBJ2-2
d_gene: .
abundance: .
v_gene: TRBV24-1
len: 15
CDR3aa: CATSDLRGEAGELFF
CDR3nt: TGTGCCACCAGTGATTTACGTGGGGAGGCCGGGGAGCTGTTTTTT

j_gene: TRBJ1-2
d_gene: .
abundance: .
v_gene: TRBV28
len: 11
CDR3aa: CASTENYGYTF
CDR3nt: TGTGCCAGTACAGAAAACTATGGCTACACCTTC

j_gene: TRBJ1-2
d_gene: .
abundance: .
v_gene: TRBV28
len: 11
CDR3aa: CASGRNYGYTF
CDR3nt: TGTGCCAGTGGGAGAAACTATGGCTACACCTTC

j_gene: TRBJ1-1
d_gene: .
abundance: .
v_gene: TRBV4-1
len: 17
CDR3aa: CASSQGFSAGVNTEAFF
CDR3nt: TGCGCCAGCAGCCAAGGGTTCTCGGCAGGGGTAAACACTGAAGCTTTCTTT

j_gene: TRBJ1-6
d_gene: .
abundance: .
v_gene: TRBV15
len: 14
CDR3aa: CATSRGRTDSPLHF
CDR3nt: TGTGCCACCAGCAGAGGACGGACAGATTCACCCCTCCACTTT

j_gene: TRBJ2-3
d_gene: TRBD1
abundance: .
v_gene: TRBV18
len: 14
CDR3aa: CASSRDRAADTQYF
CDR3nt: TGTGCCAGCTCCCGGGACAGGGCTGCAGATACGCAGTATTTT

j_gene: TRBJ1-1
d_gene: TRBD1
abundance: .
v_gene: TRBV29-1
len: 14
CDR3aa: CSVTPYRGSTEAFF
CDR3nt: TGCAGCGTTACCCCCTACAGGGGAAGCACTGAAGCTTTCTTT

j_gene: TRBJ2-5
d_gene: TRBD1
abundance: .
v_gene: TRBV7-2
len: 16
CDR3aa: CASSLSKGQGQETQYF
CDR3nt: TGTGCCAGCAGCCTCTCGAAAGGACAGGGCCAAGAGACCCAGTACTTC

j_gene: TRBJ1-1
d_gene: .
abundance: .
v_gene: TRBV5-6
len: 13
CDR3aa: CASSLDMNTEAFF
CDR3nt: TGTGCCAGCAGCTTGGATATGAACACTGAAGCTTTCTTT

j_gene: TRBJ1-1
d_gene: TRBD1
abundance: few
v_gene: TRBV25-1
len: 13
CDR3aa: CASAGQGGTEAFF
CDR3nt: TGTGCCAGCGCTGGACAGGGGGGGACTGAAGCTTTCTTT

j_gene: TRBJ2-3
d_gene: .
abundance: .
v_gene: TRBV7-2
len: 16
CDR3aa: CASSLRNNQVPDTQYF
CDR3nt: TGTGCCAGCAGCTTAAGAAACAACCAGGTTCCAGATACGCAGTATTTT

j_gene: TRBJ2-5
d_gene: .
abundance: .
v_gene: TRBV10-3
len: 13
CDR3aa: CAISPDRGETQYF
CDR3nt: TGTGCCATCAGCCCTGACCGGGGGGAGACCCAGTACTTC

j_gene: TRBJ2-3
d_gene: TRBD2
abundance: .
v_gene: TRBV7-8
len: 16
CDR3aa: CASSFKTSGSTDTQYF
CDR3nt: TGTGCCAGCAGCTTCAAGACTAGCGGGAGCACAGATACGCAGTATTTT

j_gene: TRBJ2-2
d_gene: TRBD2
abundance: .
v_gene: TRBV5-1
len: 16
CDR3aa: CASSSAAGVNTGELFF
CDR3nt: TGCGCCAGCAGCTCGGCAGCGGGAGTAAACACCGGGGAGCTGTTTTTT

j_gene: TRBJ1-1
d_gene: TRBD1
abundance: .
v_gene: TRBV28
len: 18
CDR3aa: CASSLVSGQGGPKTEAFF
CDR3nt: TGTGCCAGCAGTTTAGTTTCGGGACAGGGAGGTCCCAAAACTGAAGCTTTCTTT

j_gene: TRBJ2-2
d_gene: .
abundance: .
v_gene: TRBV9
len: 14
CDR3aa: CASSLRPGAGELFF
CDR3nt: TGTGCCAGCAGCCTACGACCGGGAGCCGGGGAGCTGTTTTTT

j_gene: TRBJ1-2
d_gene: .
abundance: once
v_gene: TRBV30
len: 12
CDR3aa: CAWTPQGFGYTF
CDR3nt: TGTGCCTGGACGCCACAGGGATTTGGCTACACCTTC

j_gene: TRBJ2-5
d_gene: .
abundance: .
v_gene: TRBV10-3
len: 14
CDR3aa: CAISEQGYQETQYF
CDR3nt: TGTGCCATCAGTGAGCAGGGCTACCAAGAGACCCAGTACTTC

j_gene: TRBJ1-1
d_gene: TRBD1
abundance: .
v_gene: TRBV6-6
len: 15
CDR3aa: CASSRQGARNTEAFF
CDR3nt: TGTGCCAGCAGTCGACAGGGGGCAAGGAACACTGAAGCTTTCTTT

j_gene: TRBJ1-1
d_gene: .
abundance: .
v_gene: TRBV13
len: 16
CDR3aa: CASSSINRRKNTEAFF
CDR3nt: TGTGCCAGCAGCTCGATAAATAGGAGAAAGAACACTGAAGCTTTCTTT

j_gene: TRBJ1-4
d_gene: .
abundance: .
v_gene: TRBV5-6
len: 12
CDR3aa: CASSSSGEKLFF
CDR3nt: TGTGCCAGCAGCTCTTCGGGTGAAAAACTGTTTTTT

j_gene: TRBJ2-7
d_gene: .
abundance: .
v_gene: TRBV7-9
len: 17
CDR3aa: CASSVIVSGTSGDEQYF
CDR3nt: TGTGCCAGCAGCGTTATCGTGTCGGGGACTTCTGGGGACGAGCAGTACTTC

j_gene: TRBJ1-6
d_gene: TRBD1
abundance: once
v_gene: TRBV28
len: 15
CDR3aa: CASSPYRGNNSPLHF
CDR3nt: TGTGCCAGCAGTCCTTACAGGGGTAATAATTCACCCCTCCACTTT

j_gene: TRBJ2-3
d_gene: .
abundance: .
v_gene: TRBV18
len: 13
CDR3aa: CASSPGSPDTQYF
CDR3nt: TGTGCCAGCTCACCAGGCTCCCCAGATACGCAGTATTTT

j_gene: TRBJ2-1
d_gene: TRBD2
abundance: .
v_gene: TRBV7-3
len: 14
CDR3aa: CASSLGGSGTAQFF
CDR3nt: TGTGCCAGCAGTTTAGGAGGTAGCGGGACCGCCCAGTTCTTC

j_gene: TRBJ2-5
d_gene: TRBD2
abundance: .
v_gene: TRBV3-1/TRBV3-2
len: 15
CDR3aa: CASSQSGLALETQYF
CDR3nt: TGTGCCAGCAGCCAGTCGGGACTAGCGTTAGAGACCCAGTACTTC

j_gene: TRBJ1-1
d_gene: .
abundance: once
v_gene: TRBV9
len: 14
CDR3aa: CASSVDSRAHEAFF
CDR3nt: TGTGCCAGCAGCGTAGACTCCAGGGCCCATGAAGCTTTCTTT

j_gene: TRBJ1-1
d_gene: .
abundance: .
v_gene: TRBV12-3/TRBV12-4
len: 12
CDR3aa: CASRPGDAEAFF
CDR3nt: TGTGCCAGCAGACCAGGGGATGCTGAAGCTTTCTTT

j_gene: TRBJ1-4
d_gene: .
abundance: .
v_gene: TRBV6-5
len: 15
CDR3aa: CASSSRDATNEKLFF
CDR3nt: TGTGCCAGCAGTTCCCGGGATGCAACTAATGAAAAACTGTTTTTT

j_gene: TRBJ2-5
d_gene: TRBD2
abundance: .
v_gene: TRBV4-2
len: 18
CDR3aa: CASSQGASGRAGRETQYF
CDR3nt: TGTGCCAGCAGCCAAGGGGCTAGCGGGAGGGCCGGGAGGGAGACCCAGTACTTC

j_gene: TRBJ2-5
d_gene: .
abundance: .
v_gene: TRBV27
len: 13
CDR3aa: CASSLAGRETQYF
CDR3nt: TGTGCCAGCAGTTTAGCAGGGCGGGAGACCCAGTACTTC

j_gene: TRBJ2-7
d_gene: TRBD1
abundance: .
v_gene: TRBV28
len: 17
CDR3aa: CASSFSTGGRKGYEQYF
CDR3nt: TGTGCCAGCAGTTTTAGTACAGGGGGAAGAAAGGGGTACGAGCAGTACTTC